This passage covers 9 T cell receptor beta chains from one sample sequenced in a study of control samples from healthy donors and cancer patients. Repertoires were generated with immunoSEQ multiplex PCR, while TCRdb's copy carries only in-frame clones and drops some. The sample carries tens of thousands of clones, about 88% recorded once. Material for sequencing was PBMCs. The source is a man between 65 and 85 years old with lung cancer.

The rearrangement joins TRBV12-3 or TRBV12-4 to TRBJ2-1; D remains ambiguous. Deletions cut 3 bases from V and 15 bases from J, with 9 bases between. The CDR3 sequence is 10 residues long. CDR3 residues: CASSLPRTFF. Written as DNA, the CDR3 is TGTGCCAGCAGTTTGCCCCGGACGTTCTTC.

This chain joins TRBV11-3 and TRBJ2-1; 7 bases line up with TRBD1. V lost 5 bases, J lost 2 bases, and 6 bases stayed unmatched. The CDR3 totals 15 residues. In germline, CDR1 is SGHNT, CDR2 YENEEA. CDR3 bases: TGTGCCAGCAGCCCCCGACAGGGTCCCTACAATGAGCAGTTCTTC. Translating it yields CASSPRQGPYNEQFF. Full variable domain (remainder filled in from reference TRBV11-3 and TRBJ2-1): EAGVVQSPRYKIIEKKQPVAFWCNPISGHNTLYWYLQNLGQGPELLIRYENEEAVDDSQLPKDRFSAERLKGVDSTLKIQPAELGDSAVYLCASSPRQGPYNEQFFGPGTRLTVL.

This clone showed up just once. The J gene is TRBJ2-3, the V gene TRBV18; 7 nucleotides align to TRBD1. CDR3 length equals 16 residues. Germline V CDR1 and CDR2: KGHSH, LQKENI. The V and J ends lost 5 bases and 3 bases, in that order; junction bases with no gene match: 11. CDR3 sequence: CASSTRQGGGTDTQYF. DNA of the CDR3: TGTGCCAGCTCAACCCGACAGGGCGGTGGAACAGATACGCAGTATTTT.

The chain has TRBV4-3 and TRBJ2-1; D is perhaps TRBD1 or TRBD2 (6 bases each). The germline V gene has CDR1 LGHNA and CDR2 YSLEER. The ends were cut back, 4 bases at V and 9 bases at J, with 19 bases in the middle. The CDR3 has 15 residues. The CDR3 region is CASSPAGTNSREQFF. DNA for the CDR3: TGCGCCAGCAGCCCGGCGGGGACAAATTCACGTGAGCAGTTCTTC.

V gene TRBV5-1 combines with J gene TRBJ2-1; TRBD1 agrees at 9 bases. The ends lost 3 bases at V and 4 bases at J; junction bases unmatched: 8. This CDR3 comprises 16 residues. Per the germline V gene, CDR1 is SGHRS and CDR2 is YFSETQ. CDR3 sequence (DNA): TGCGCCAGCAGCTCAGGGGGGACAGGGAGGTACAATGAGCAGTTCTTC. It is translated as CASSSGGTGRYNEQFF.

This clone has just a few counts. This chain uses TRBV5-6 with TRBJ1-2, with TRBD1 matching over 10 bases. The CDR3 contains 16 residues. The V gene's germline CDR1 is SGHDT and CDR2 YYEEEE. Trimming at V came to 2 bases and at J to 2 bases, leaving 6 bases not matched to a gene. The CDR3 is CASSFKTGGLNYGYTF. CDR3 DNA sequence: TGTGCCAGCAGCTTTAAGACAGGGGGCCTCAACTATGGCTACACCTTC.

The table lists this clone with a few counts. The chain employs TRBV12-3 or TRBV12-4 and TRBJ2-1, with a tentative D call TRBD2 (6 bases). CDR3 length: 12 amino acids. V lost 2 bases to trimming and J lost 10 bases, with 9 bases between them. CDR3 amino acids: CASSLSSGEQFF. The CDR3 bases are TGTGCCAGCAGTTTAAGTAGCGGCGAGCAGTTCTTC.

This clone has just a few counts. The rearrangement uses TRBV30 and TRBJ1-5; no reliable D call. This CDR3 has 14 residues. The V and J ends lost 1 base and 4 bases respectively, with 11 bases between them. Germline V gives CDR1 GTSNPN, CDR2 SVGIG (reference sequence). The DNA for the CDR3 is TGTGCCTGGAGTGGGATGGGCCCAAATCAGCCCCAGCATTTT. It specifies CAWSGMGPNQPQHF.

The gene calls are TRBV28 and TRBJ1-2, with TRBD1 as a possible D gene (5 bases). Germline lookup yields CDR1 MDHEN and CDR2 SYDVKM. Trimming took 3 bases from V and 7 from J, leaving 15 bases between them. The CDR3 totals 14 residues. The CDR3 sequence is CASSFIGGRVGYTF. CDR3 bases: TGTGCCAGCAGTTTCATCGGGGGGAGGGTTGGCTACACCTTC.